A single sample is the source of the 8 T cell receptor beta chains below, sequenced in a study of early T cells in non-severe SARS-CoV-2 infection. TCRdb re-analysed the 5' RACE reads in MiXCR, keeping a single row per CDR3 protein. The sample has tens of thousands of distinct CDR3 sequences; around a tenth are singletons. The sequenced sample consisted of whole blood. All receptors derive from an adult who was a healthcare worker with PCR-confirmed SARS-CoV-2 infection or an uninfected control (not recorded which).

This clonotype was observed many times. The chain has TRBV7-2 and TRBJ2-2; D ambiguous. The germline gives CDR1 SGHTA, CDR2 FQGNSA. The V end lost 8 bases, the J end lost 3 bases, and 13 bases lay between the germline ends. The CDR3 totals 14 residues. The CDR3 here is CASGKTRDTGELFF. CDR3 bases: TGTGCCAGCGGCAAAACCCGCGACACCGGGGAGCTGTTTTTT.

In this sample, this clonotype turned up a few times. This chain links TRBV27 with TRBJ2-3; D not resolved. From germline, CDR1 is MNHEY and CDR2 SMNVEV (reference sequence). The length of the CDR3 is 11 residues. The V end was cut by 6 bases, the J end by 3 bases, with 4 bases between. The CDR3 loop is CASRVTDTQYF. CDR3 sequence (DNA): TGTGCCAGCAGGGTTACAGATACGCAGTATTTT.

The chain recombines TRBV20-1 with TRBJ2-7, with a possible D match to TRBD2 (6 bases). The V and J ends lost 0 bases and 5 bases respectively, with 17 bases between them. The CDR3 extends over 15 amino acids. The V gene's germline CDR1 is DFQATT and CDR2 SNEGSKA (reference sequence). The CDR3 loop reads CSARDWRGASHEQYF. The CDR3 nucleotides read TGCAGTGCTAGAGATTGGCGGGGTGCGTCCCACGAGCAGTACTTC.

The V gene is TRBV28, the J gene TRBJ1-1; no clear D gene. V was cut by 6 bases and J by 6 bases, with 14 bases left in between. Germline CDR1 reads MDHEN; CDR2 reads SYDVKM. The CDR3 has 13 residues. The CDR3 spells CASSARGRAEAFF. In DNA, the CDR3 is TGTGCCAGCAGCGCCCGGGGTAGGGCTGAAGCTTTCTTT.

This clonotype qualifies as medium-sized. This chain links TRBV28 with TRBJ2-5; TRBD2 might be the D (6 bases). The V end was cut by 6 bases, the J end by 4 bases, with 15 bases between. This CDR3 comprises 14 residues. Germline lookup yields CDR1 MDHEN and CDR2 SYDVKM. CDR3 loop: CASSQGGALETQYF. CDR3 coding DNA: TGTGCCAGCAGCCAGGGAGGAGCGTTAGAGACCCAGTACTTC.

This clonotype was observed a handful of times. The V and J genes are TRBV6-6 and TRBJ1-5; 7 positions match TRBD1. CDR1 and CDR2 (germline): MNHNY, SVGAGI (reference sequence). Trimming cost V 4 bases and J 3 bases; bases outside gene matches: 6. The CDR3 runs to 15 residues. For the CDR3, the DNA is TGTGCCAGCAGTTTGGGACAGATTACCAATCAGCCCCAGCATTTT. Translating it yields CASSLGQITNQPQHF.

This clonotype has only a few counts. The rearrangement links TRBV20-1 to TRBJ2-5, with TRBD1 matching over 11 bases. Losses at the gene ends were 6 bases for V and 8 bases for J; bases not matched to a gene: 11. The length of the CDR3 is 14 residues. CDR1 DFQATT and CDR2 SNEGSKA come from the germline V gene (reference sequence). The CDR3 spells CSAGRTGGDGTQYF. The CDR3 nucleotides are TGCAGTGCGGGGCGGACAGGGGGCGATGGTACCCAGTACTTC.

This clonotype was recorded many times. The V and J genes are TRBV6-6 and TRBJ2-3, with TRBD2 matching 7 bases. The germline CDR1 and CDR2 sequences are MNHNY and SVGAGI (reference sequence). This CDR3 has 15 amino acids. With 2 bases clipped from V and 5 bases from J, the junction kept 7 bases outside the gene matches. The CDR3: CASSYLIQRGDTQYF. DNA for the CDR3: TGTGCCAGCAGTTACCTTATCCAGCGGGGAGATACGCAGTATTTT.